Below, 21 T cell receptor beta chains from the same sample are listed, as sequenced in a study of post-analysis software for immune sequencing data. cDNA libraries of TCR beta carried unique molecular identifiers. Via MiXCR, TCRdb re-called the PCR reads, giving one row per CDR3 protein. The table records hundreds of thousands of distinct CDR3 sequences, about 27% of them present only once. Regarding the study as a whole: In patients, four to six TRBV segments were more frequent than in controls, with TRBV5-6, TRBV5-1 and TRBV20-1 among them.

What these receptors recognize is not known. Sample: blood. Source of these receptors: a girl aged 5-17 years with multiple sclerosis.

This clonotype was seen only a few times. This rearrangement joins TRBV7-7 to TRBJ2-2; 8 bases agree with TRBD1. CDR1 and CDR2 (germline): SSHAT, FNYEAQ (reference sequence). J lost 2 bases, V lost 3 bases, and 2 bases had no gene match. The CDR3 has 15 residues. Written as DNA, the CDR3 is TGTGCCAGCAGCTTGACAGGGGTTAACACCGGGGAGCTGTTTTTT. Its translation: CASSLTGVNTGELFF.

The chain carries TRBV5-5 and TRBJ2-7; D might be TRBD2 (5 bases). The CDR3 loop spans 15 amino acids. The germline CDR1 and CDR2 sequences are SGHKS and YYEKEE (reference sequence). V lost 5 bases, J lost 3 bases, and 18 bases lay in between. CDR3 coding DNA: TGTGCCAGCAGTGCACGGGATAGTTGGGGCTACGAGCAGTACTTC. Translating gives CASSARDSWGYEQYF.

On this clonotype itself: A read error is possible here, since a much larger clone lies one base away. CDR3 amino acids: CSAVAGYEQYF. For the CDR3, the DNA is TGCAGCGCTGTCGCGGGCTACGAGCAGTACTTC. V gene TRBV29-1 combines with J gene TRBJ2-5; tentatively, D is TRBD2 (5 bases). The better agreement between TRBJ2-7 and the DNA end casts doubt on the J call. The CDR3 has 11 residues. Germline V gene data show CDR1 as SQVTM and CDR2 as ANQGSEA.

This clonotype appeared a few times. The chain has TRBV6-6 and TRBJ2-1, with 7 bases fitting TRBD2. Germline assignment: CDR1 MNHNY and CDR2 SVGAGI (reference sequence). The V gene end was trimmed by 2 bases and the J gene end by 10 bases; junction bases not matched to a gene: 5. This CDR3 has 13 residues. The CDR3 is CASSYMAGEEQFF. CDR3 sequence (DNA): TGTGCCAGCAGTTACATGGCGGGGGAAGAGCAGTTCTTC.

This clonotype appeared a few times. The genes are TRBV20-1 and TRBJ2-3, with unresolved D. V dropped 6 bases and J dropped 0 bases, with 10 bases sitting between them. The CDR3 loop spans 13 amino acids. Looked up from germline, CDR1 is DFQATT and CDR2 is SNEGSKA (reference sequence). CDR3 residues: CSAALTSTDTQYF. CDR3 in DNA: TGCAGTGCCGCCCTGACGAGCACAGATACGCAGTATTTT.

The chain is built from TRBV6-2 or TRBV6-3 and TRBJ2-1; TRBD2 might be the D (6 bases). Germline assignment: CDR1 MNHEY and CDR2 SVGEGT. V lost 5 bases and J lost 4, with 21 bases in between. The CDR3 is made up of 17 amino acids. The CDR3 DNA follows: TGTGCCAGCAGTGACCCCAACCCGGGACTCCTGTACAATGAGCAGTTCTTC. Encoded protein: CASSDPNPGLLYNEQFF.

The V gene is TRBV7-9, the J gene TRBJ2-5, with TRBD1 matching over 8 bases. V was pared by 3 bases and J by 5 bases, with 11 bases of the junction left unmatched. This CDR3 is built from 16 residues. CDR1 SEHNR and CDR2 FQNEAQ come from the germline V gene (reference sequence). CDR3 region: CASSFGQGANRETQYF. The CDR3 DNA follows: TGTGCCAGCAGCTTCGGGCAGGGGGCAAACCGGGAGACCCAGTACTTC.

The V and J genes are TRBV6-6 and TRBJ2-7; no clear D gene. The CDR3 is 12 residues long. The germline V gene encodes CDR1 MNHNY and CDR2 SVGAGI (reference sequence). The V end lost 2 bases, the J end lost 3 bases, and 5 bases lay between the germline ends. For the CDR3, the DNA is TGTGCCAGCAGTTACACCGACTACGAGCAGTACTTC. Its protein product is CASSYTDYEQYF.

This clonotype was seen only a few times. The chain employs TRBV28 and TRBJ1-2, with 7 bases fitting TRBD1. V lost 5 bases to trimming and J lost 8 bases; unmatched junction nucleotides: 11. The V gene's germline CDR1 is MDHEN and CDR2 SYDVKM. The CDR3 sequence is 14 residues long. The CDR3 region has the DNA TGTGCCAGCAGTCCCGGAGACAGGGTACAGGGCTACACCTTC. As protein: CASSPGDRVQGYTF.

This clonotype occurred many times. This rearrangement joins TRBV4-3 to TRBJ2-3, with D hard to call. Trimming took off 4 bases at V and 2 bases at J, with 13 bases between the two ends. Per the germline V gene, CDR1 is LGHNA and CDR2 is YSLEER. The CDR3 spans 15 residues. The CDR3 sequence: CASSRRLTPTDTQYF. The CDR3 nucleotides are TGCGCCAGCAGCCGCCGACTTACGCCCACAGATACGCAGTATTTT.

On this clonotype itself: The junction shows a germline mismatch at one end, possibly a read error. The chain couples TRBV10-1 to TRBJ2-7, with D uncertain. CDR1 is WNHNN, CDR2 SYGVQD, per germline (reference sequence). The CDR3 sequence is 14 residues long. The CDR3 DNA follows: TGCGCCAGCAGTGATTCCCCCAGCGCCGGCGGTCGGGACTTC. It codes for CASSDSPSAGGRDF.

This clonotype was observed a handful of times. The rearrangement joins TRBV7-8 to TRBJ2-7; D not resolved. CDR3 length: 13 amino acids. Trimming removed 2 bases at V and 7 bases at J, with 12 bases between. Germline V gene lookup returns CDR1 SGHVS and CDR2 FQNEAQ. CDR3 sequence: CASSLSRNGEQYF. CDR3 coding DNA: TGTGCCAGCAGCTTAAGCAGAAACGGGGAGCAGTACTTC.

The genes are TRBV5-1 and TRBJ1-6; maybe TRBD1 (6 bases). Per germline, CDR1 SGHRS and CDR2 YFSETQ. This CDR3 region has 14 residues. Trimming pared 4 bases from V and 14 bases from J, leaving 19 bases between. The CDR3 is CASSAVGGRDTLHF. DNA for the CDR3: TGCGCCAGCAGCGCCGTAGGCGGCAGGGACACCCTCCACTTT.

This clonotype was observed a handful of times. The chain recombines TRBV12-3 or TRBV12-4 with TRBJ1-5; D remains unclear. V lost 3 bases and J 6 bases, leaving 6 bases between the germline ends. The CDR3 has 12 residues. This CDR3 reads CASSFGTQPQHF. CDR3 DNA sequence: TGTGCCAGCAGTTTTGGTACTCAGCCCCAGCATTTT.

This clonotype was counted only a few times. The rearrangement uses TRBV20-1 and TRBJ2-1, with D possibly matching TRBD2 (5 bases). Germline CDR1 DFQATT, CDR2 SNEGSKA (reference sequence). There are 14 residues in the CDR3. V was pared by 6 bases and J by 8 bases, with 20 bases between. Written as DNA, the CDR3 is TGCAGTGCCCCGCCCCTGGGCCGGGATTATGAGCAGTTCTTC. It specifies CSAPPLGRDYEQFF.

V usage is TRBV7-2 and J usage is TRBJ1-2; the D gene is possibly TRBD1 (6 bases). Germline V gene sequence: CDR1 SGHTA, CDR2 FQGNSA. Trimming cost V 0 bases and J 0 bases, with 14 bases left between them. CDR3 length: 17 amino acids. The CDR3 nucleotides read TGTGCCAGCAGCTTAGCAGGGGGGGGCCTAACTAACTATGGCTACACCTTC. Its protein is CASSLAGGGLTNYGYTF.

The CDR3 region is CASSSGLVLGANVLTF. In DNA form, the CDR3 reads TGTGCCAGCAGTTCGGGACTCGTGCTGGGGGCCAACGTCCTGACTTTC. V usage is TRBV12-3 or TRBV12-4 and J usage is TRBJ2-6; D is perhaps TRBD2 (6 bases). The CDR3 has 16 residues. Trimming left V 4 bases short and J 4 bases short, with 14 bases between.

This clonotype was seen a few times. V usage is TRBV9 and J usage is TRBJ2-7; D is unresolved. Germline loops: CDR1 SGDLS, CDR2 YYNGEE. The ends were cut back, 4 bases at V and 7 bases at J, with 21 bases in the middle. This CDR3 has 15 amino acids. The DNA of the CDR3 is TGTGCCAGCAGCCCCACCGACACGCGAAGAGCTGAGCAGTACTTC. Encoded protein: CASSPTDTRRAEQYF.

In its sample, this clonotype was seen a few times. DNA of the CDR3: TGTGCCAGCTCACCATGGCTAGGGGGCGAGACTGAAGCTTTCTTT. Its protein is CASSPWLGGETEAFF. This chain links TRBV3-1 with TRBJ1-1; 7 bases are a match to TRBD1. V lost 8 bases to trimming and J lost 5 bases; unmatched junction nucleotides: 14. This CDR3 contains 15 residues. Germline CDR1 reads LGHDT; CDR2 reads YNNKEL (reference sequence).

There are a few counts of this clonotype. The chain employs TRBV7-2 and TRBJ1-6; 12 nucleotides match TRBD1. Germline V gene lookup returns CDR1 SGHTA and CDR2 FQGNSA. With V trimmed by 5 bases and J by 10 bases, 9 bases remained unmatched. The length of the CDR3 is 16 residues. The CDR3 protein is CASSPRWDRGQSPLHF. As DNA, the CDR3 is TGTGCCAGCAGCCCCAGATGGGACAGGGGGCAATCACCCCTCCACTTT.

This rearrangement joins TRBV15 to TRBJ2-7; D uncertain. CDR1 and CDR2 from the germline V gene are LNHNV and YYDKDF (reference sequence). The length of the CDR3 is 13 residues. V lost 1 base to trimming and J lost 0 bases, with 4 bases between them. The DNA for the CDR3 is TGTGCCACCAGCAGAGGGTACTCCTACGAGCAGTACTTC. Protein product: CATSRGYSYEQYF.